This T cell receptor (beta chain) derives from a study of neurological immune-mediated disorders. Germline CDR1 is MDHEN and CDR2 is SYDVKM. The CDR3 runs 15 residues. The V end lost 6 bases, the J end lost 0 bases, and 14 bases lay between the germline ends. Each CDR3 protein is one row after TCRdb ran MiXCR on the 5' RACE reads. This table holds tens of thousands of distinct CDR3 sequences, 10% found once. This clonotype has at least ten counts. Time point of the sample: longitudinal time-point 1 (baseline). The unsorted libraries had their origin in 2 million PBMCs stored at -80 C. The receptor was derived from a young man in good health. The chain links TRBV28 to TRBJ1-2; D remains unclear. Specimen: PBMCs. The CDR3 region has the DNA TGTGCCAGCAGACGCCCTGGCACAGCTAACTATGGCTACACCTTC. It yields the protein CASRRPGTANYGYTF.